Listed here are 11 T cell receptor beta chains from one sample, sequenced in a study of CXCR3-negative and CXCR3-positive naive CD8 T cells. The TRB libraries of cDNA were built by UMI-labeled 5' RACE. No DNA is given; TCRdb re-called the 5' RACE reads and lists each CDR3 protein once. The sample table includes about 46,000 distinct CDR3 sequences. Sequencing input: naive CXCR3- CD8+ T cells from blood. Regarding subset: CD45RO-CCR7+CD27+CD95- naive CD8+ T cells lacking CXCR3 (TNR3-). Receptors originate from a human donor in good health. Some clones in this sample may be carry-over from other donors' samples.

The genes are TRBV3-1 and TRBJ1-2; there is no DNA to check the TCRdb D call of TRBD1. The CDR3 totals 15 residues. CDR1 and CDR2 (germline): LGHDT, YNNKEL (reference sequence). The CDR3 sequence: CASSHPPDKAYGYTF.

The chain couples TRBV6-5 to TRBJ2-3; no DNA is available, so the TRBD1 call from TCRdb remains unchecked. CDR3 length: 15 residues. The germline CDR1 and CDR2 sequences are MNHEY and SVGAGI. The CDR3 sequence: CASSGTAIQTDTQYF.

The V and J genes are TRBV29-1 and TRBJ1-2. The CDR3 length is 11 residues. The germline gives CDR1 SQVTM, CDR2 ANQGSEA. Here the CDR3 reads CSVLDGGGYTF.

The chain uses TRBV29-1 and TRBJ2-2; there is no DNA to check the TCRdb D call of TRBD1. Germline V lookup: CDR1 SQVTM, CDR2 ANQGSEA. The CDR3 spans 15 residues. This CDR3 reads CSVGGSGLNTGELFF.

The rearrangement joins TRBV28 to TRBJ2-3; the D gene TCRdb calls, TRBD2, cannot be checked with no DNA. CDR3 length equals 16 residues. The germline V gene has CDR1 MDHEN and CDR2 SYDVKM. CDR3: CASSGGALHRTDTQYF.

V and J are TRBV28 and TRBJ2-1; TCRdb picks TRBD2, but there is no DNA to check that call. The CDR3 sequence is 14 residues long. Germline V gene data show CDR1 as MDHEN and CDR2 as SYDVKM. CDR3 sequence: CASRVSGSGNEQFF.

The chain joins TRBV20-1 to TRBJ1-2; the TCRdb D gene call, TRBD1, has no DNA to confirm it. The CDR3 totals 14 residues. Germline CDR1 and CDR2: DFQATT and SNEGSKA (reference sequence). CDR3 protein: CSARGAGEWDGYTF.

This sequence joins TRBV14 and TRBJ2-2; TCRdb reports TRBD2, a call that lacks DNA to check it against. The CDR3 contains 16 residues. Germline V gene sequence: CDR1 SGHDN, CDR2 FVKESK. The chain's CDR3 is CASSLTGRTPPGELFF.

V gene TRBV4-2 combines with J gene TRBJ2-3; the D call of TRBD1 rests on TCRdb alone, since no DNA is present to check it. The CDR3 has 16 residues. In germline, CDR1 is LGHNA, CDR2 YNFKEQ. The CDR3 loop is CASSPEAVFGGNTQYF.

The chain joins TRBV7-9 to TRBJ2-1; TCRdb gives TRBD2 as the D gene, but with no DNA this cannot be confirmed. The germline CDR1 and CDR2 sequences are SEHNR and FQNEAQ (reference sequence). This CDR3 is built from 16 residues. The CDR3 reads CASTRREDYSHNEQFF.

V gene TRBV7-8 combines with J gene TRBJ1-1; TCRdb indicates TRBD1, and absent DNA this call remains unverified. Germline lookup yields CDR1 SGHVS and CDR2 FQNEAQ. This CDR3 spans 17 amino acids. The CDR3 loop is CASSLYAVSDRGPEAFF.